This is a list of T cell receptor beta chains from one sample in a study of PD-1 blockade in classical Hodgkin lymphoma. Repertoires were generated with immunoSEQ multiplex PCR, while TCRdb's copy carries only in-frame clones and drops some. Of 25,000 to 35,000 clones in the sample, less than 80% were seen once. Sequenced material: CD4+ T cells from blood, taken before the fourth cycle of nivolumab. The receptors stem from a human donor with classical Hodgkin lymphoma. The CDR3 runs from the conserved cysteine through the conserved F or W. The D gene is left open where the match is weak. Some rows mark clone size as missing; the rest say once, few, many or name a class of expanded clone.

>TRBV7-9|TRBJ2-3|NA|TRBD2
TGTGCCAGCAGTTCCGGGACTAGCGTGTCCCGTTTTAGCACAGATACGCAGTATTTT
CASSSGTSVSRFSTDTQYF
>TRBV4-1|TRBJ2-7|NA|NA
TGCGCCAGCAGCCAAGATCAGGCTAGCGAGTTCTACGAGCAGTACTTC
CASSQDQASEFYEQYF
>TRBV29-1|TRBJ2-7|NA|TRBD2
TGCAGCGTTGCCCCCCTAGCGGGAGTTAACGAGCAGTACTTC
CSVAPLAGVNEQYF
>TRBV30|TRBJ1-1|NA|NA
TGTGCCTGGAGTATGGGACCGAACACTGAAGCTTTCTTT
CAWSMGPNTEAFF
>TRBV11-2|TRBJ2-1|NA|NA
TGTGCCAGCAGCTTAGACGTGGGATACAATGAGCAGTTCTTC
CASSLDVGYNEQFF
>TRBV7-7|TRBJ2-3|NA|TRBD2
TGTGCCAGCAGTTTGGGACTAGAGATTAGCACAGATACGCAGTATTTT
CASSLGLEISTDTQYF
>TRBV27|TRBJ1-2|once|NA
TGTGCCAGCAGTTCGGCCCATACCGGGACCTATGGCTACACCTTC
CASSSAHTGTYGYTF
>TRBV7-7|TRBJ2-2|NA|NA
TGTGCTAGCAGAAGAGGGACATCCGGCACCGGGGAGCTGTTTTTT
CASRRGTSGTGELFF
>TRBV18|TRBJ1-1|NA|NA
TGTGCCAGCTACCGGGACCTGAACACTGAAGCTTTCTTT
CASYRDLNTEAFF
>TRBV4-2|TRBJ2-3|few|NA
TGTGCCAGCAGCCGGTCCAGTCGGGGGACAGATACGCAGTATTTT
CASSRSSRGTDTQYF
>TRBV5-6|TRBJ1-5|NA|TRBD1
TGTGCCAGCAGCTACGGCGGGACAGGCAATCAGCCCCAGCATTTT
CASSYGGTGNQPQHF